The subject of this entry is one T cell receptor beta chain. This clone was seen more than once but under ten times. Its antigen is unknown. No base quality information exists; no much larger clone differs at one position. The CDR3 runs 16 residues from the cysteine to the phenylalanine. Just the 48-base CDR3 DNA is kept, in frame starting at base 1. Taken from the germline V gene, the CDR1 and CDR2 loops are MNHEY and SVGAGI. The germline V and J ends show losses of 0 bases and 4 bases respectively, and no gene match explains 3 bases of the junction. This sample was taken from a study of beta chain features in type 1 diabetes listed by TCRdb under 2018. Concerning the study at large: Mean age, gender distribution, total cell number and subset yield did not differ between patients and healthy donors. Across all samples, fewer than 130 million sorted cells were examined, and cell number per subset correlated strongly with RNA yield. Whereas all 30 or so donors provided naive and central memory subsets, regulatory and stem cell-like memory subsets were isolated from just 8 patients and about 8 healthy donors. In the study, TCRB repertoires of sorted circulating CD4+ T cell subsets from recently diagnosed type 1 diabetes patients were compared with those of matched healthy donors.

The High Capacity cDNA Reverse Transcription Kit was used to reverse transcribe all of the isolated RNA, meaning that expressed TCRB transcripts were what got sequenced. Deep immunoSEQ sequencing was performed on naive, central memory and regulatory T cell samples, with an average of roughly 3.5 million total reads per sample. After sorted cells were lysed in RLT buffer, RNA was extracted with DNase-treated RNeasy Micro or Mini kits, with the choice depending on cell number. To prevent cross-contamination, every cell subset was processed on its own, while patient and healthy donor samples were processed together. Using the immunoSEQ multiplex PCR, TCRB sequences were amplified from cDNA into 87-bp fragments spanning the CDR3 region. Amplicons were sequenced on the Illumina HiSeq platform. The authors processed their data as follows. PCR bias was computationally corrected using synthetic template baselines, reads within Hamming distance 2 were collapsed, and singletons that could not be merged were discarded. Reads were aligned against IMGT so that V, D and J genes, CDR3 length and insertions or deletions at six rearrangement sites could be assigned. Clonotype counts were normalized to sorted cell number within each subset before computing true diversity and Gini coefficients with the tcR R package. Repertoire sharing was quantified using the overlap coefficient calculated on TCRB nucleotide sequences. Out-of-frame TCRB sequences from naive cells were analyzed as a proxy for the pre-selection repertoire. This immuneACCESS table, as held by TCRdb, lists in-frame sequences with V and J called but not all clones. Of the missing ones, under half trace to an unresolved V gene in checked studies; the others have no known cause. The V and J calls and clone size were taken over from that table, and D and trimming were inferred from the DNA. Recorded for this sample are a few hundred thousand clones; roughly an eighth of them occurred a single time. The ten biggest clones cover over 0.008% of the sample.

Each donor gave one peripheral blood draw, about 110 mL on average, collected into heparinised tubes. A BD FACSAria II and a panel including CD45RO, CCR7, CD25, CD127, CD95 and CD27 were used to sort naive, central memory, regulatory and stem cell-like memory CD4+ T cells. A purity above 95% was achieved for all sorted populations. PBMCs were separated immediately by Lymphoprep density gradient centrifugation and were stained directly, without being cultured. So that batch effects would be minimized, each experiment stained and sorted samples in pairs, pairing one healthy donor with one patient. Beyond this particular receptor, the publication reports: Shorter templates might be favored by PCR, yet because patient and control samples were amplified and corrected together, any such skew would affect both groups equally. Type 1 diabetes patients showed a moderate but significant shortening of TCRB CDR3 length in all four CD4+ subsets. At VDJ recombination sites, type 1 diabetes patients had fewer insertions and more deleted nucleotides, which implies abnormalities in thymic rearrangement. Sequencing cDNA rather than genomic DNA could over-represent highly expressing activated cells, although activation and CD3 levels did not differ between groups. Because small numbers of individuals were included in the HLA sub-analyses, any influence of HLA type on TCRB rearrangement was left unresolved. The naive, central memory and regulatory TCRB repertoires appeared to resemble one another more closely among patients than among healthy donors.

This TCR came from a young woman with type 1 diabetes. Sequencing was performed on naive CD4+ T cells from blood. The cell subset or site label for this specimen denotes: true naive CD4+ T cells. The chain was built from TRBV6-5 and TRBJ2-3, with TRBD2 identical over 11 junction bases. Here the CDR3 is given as CASSYSPSGGPDTQYF. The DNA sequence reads TGTGCCAGCAGTTACTCGCCTAGCGGGGGGCCAGATACGCAGTATTTT.